This T cell receptor (beta chain) was documented in a study of T cell repertoires in cytomegalovirus infection. Study-level background: Shared public TCR beta signatures pointed to both CMV infection and a matching HLA type. Whole-study results and caveats: Public TCR beta family frequency separated CMV-and-HLA carriers, including in an independent cohort. HLA-C-restricted TCR beta clonotypes specific for CMV led the ex vivo response.

Germline CDR1 and CDR2: SGHVS and FQNEAQ. This CDR3 comprises 15 residues. This clonotype was recorded many times. As yet, its antigen is unknown. A read error may account for a junction end that differs from germline. TCRdb re-called the reads through MiXCR, storing one row per CDR3 protein. The repertoire holds approximately 500,000 distinct CDR3 sequences, with over 9% as singletons. Sequencing input: PBMCs. The clonotype was recovered from a human donor in good health (CMV status not recorded). Some clones in this sample may be carry-over from other donors' samples. The V call is TRBV7-8, the J call TRBJ1-1; perhaps TRBD1 as D (5 bases). The CDR3 DNA sequence: TGTGCCAGCACCTTAGGATGGGGGGGGGTAGCTGAAGCTTTCTTT. Translating gives CASTLGWGGVAEAFF.